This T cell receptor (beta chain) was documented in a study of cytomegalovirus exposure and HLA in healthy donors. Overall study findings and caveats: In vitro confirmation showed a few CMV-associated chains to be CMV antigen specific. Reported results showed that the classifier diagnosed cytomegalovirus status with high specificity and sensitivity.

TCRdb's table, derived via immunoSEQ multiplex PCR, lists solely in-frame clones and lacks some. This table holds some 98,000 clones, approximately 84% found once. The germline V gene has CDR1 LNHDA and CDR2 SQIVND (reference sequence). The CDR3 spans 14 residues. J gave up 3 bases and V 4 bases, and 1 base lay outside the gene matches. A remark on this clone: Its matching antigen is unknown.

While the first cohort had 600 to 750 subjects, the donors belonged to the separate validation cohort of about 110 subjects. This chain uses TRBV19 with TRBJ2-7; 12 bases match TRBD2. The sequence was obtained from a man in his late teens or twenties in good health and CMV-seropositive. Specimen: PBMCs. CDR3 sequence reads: CASSRLAGDYEQYF. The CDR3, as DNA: TGTGCCAGTAGTAGACTAGCGGGAGACTACGAGCAGTACTTC.